This T cell receptor beta chain is drawn from a study of CXCR3-negative and CXCR3-positive naive CD8 T cells. Study in general: The libraries together contributed about 135 million TRB reads, each supplying about 1.5 +/- 0.3 million.

General observations from the study: TRBV-TRBJ usage was similar across naive CXCR3 subsets but distinct in memory cells.

As to this clonotype: The antigen remains undetermined.

cDNA libraries for TRB were generated by 5' RACE incorporating UMI labels. TCRdb re-called the 5' RACE reads; one entry per CDR3 protein, DNA not given. The table for this sample gives tens of thousands of distinct CDR3 sequences. CDR3 length: 16 residues. In germline, CDR1 is SGHRS, CDR2 YFSETQ. This receptor was obtained from a human donor in good health. Some clones in this sample may be carry-over from other donors' samples. Sequencing used memory CD8+ T cells from blood. This rearrangement joins TRBV5-1 to TRBJ2-1; with no DNA, the TCRdb D assignment of TRBD2 cannot be verified. CDR3 residues: CASSVQRGGVYNEQFF.